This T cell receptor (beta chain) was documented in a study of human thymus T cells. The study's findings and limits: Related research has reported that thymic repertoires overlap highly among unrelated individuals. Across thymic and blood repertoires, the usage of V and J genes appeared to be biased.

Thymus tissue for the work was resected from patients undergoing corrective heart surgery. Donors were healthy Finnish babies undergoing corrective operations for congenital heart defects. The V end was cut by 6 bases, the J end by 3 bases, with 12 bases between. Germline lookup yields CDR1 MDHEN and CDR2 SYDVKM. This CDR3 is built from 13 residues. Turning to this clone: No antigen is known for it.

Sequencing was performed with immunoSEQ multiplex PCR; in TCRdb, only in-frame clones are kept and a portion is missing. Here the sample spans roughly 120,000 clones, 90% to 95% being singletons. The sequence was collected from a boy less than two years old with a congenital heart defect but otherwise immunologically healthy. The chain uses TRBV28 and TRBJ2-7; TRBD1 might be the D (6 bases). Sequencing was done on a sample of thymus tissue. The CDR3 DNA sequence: TGTGCCAGCAGCCCCGGACAGAGCTACGAGCAGTACTTC. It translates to CASSPGQSYEQYF. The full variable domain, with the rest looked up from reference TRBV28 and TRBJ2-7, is DVKVTQSSRYLVKRTGEKVFLECVQDMDHENMFWYRQDPGLGLRLIYFSYDVKMKEKGDIPEGYSVSREKKERFSLILESASTNQTSMYLCASSPGQSYEQYFGPGTRLTVT.